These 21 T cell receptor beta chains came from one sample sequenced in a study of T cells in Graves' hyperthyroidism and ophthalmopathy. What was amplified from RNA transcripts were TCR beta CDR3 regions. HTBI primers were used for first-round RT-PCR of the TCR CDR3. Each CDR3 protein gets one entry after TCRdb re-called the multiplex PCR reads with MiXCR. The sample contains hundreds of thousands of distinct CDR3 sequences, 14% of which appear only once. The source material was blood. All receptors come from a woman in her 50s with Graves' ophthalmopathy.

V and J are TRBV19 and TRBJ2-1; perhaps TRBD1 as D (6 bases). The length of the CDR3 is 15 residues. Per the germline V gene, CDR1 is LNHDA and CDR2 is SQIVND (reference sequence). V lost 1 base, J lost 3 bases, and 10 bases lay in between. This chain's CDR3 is CASSIGQGNYNEQFF. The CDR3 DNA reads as TGTGCCAGTAGTATAGGGCAGGGGAACTACAATGAGCAGTTCTTC. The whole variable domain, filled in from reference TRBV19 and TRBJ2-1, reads DGGITQSPKYLFRKEGQNVTLSCEQNLNHDAMYWYRQDPGQGLRLIYYSQIVNDFQKGDIAEGYSVSREKKESFPLTVTSAQKNPTAFYLCASSIGQGNYNEQFFGPGTRLTVL.

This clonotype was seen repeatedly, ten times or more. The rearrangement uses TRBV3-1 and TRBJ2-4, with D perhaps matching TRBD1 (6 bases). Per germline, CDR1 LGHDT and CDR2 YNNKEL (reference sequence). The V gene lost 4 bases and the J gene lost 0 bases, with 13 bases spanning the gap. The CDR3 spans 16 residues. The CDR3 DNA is TGTGCCAGCAGCCCCCAGGGGATGCTAGCCAAAAACATTCAGTACTTC. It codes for CASSPQGMLAKNIQYF.

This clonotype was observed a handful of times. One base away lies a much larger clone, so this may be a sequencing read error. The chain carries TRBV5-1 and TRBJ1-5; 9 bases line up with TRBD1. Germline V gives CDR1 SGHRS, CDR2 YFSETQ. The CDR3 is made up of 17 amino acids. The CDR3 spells CAGSPTPTTGGMQPQHF. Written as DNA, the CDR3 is TGCGCCGGCAGCCCCACCCCAACGACAGGGGGGATGCAGCCCCAGCATTTT.

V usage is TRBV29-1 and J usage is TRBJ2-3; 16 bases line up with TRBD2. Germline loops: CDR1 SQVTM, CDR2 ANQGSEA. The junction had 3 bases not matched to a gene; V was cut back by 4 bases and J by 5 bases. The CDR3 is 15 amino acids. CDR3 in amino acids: CSVAGTSGRGDTQYF. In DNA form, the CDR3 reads TGCAGCGTTGCAGGGACTAGCGGGAGGGGAGATACGCAGTATTTT.

The CDR3 is CSAPFAREGPYEQYF. CDR3 sequence (DNA): TGCAGTGCCCCCTTTGCGCGGGAGGGGCCCTACGAGCAGTACTTC. The chain couples TRBV20-1 to TRBJ2-7, with TRBD2 matching 9 bases. The CDR3 covers 15 residues. J gave up 2 bases and V 6 bases, and 11 bases lay outside the gene matches. CDR1 is DFQATT, CDR2 SNEGSKA, per germline (reference sequence).

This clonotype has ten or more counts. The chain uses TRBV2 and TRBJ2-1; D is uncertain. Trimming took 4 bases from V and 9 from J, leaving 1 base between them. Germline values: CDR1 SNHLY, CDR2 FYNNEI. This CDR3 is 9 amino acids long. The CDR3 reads CASSGEQFF. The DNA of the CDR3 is TGTGCCAGCAGTGGTGAGCAGTTCTTC.

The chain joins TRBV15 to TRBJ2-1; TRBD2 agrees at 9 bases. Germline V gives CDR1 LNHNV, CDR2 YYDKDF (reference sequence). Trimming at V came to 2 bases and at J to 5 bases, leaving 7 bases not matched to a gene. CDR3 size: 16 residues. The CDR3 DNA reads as TGTGCCACCAGCAGACGACTAGCGGAACTAGACAATGAGCAGTTCTTC. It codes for CATSRRLAELDNEQFF.

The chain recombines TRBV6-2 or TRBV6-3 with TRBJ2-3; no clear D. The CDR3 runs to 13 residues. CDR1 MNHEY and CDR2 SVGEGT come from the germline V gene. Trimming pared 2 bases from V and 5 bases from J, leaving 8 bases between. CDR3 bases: TGTGCCAGCAGTTACCCCGGTAGAGATACGCAGTATTTT. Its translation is CASSYPGRDTQYF.

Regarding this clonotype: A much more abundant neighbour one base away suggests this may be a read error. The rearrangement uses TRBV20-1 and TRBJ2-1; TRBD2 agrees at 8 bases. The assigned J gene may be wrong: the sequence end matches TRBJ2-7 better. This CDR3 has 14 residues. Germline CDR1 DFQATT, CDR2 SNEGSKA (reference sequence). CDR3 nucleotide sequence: TGCAGTGCTAGGTATAGCGGGGACTACAATGAGCAGTACTTC. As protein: CSARYSGDYNEQYF.

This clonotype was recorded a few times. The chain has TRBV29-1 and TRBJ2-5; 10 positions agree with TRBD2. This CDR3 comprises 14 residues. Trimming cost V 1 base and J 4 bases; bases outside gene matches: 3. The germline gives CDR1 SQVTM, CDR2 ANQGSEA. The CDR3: CSVEVLAGRETQYF. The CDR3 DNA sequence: TGCAGCGTTGAAGTACTAGCGGGAAGAGAGACCCAGTACTTC.

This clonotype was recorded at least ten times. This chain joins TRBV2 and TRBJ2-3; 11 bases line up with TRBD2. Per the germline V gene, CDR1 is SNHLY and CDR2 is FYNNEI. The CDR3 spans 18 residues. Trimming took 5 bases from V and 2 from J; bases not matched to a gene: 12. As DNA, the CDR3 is TGTGCCAGCAGTTCCCTAGCGGGAGGCCCCTTTTCCACAGATACGCAGTATTTT. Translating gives CASSSLAGGPFSTDTQYF.

Here the CDR3 reads CASNRSGGRTGELFF. In DNA, the CDR3 is TGTGCCAGCAATCGCTCTGGGGGCAGGACCGGGGAGCTGTTTTTT. The rearrangement joins TRBV12-3 or TRBV12-4 to TRBJ2-2, with D tentatively TRBD1 (6 bases). The CDR3 is 15 amino acids. Trimming took 7 bases from V and 5 from J, leaving 17 bases between them.

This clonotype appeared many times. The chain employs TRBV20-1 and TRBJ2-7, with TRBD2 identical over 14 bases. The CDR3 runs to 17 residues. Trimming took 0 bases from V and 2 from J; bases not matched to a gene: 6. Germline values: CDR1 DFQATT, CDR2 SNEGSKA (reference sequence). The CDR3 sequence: CSARDPGTSGSTYEQYF. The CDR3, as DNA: TGCAGTGCTAGAGACCCAGGGACTAGCGGGAGTACCTACGAGCAGTACTTC.

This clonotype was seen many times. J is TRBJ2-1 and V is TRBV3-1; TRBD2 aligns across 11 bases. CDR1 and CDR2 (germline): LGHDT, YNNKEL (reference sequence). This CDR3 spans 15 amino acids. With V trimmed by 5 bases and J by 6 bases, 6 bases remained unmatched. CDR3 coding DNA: TGTGCCAGCAGCGCCGGGACTAGCGGTACCAATGAGCAGTTCTTC. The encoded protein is CASSAGTSGTNEQFF.

CDR3 in amino acids: CASSYSGSAYEQYF. The CDR3 coding sequence is TGTGCCAGCAGTTATAGCGGGAGTGCCTACGAGCAGTACTTC. The V gene is TRBV6-1, the J gene TRBJ2-7; TRBD2 matches at 9 bases. CDR1 is MNHNS, CDR2 SASEGT, per germline. CDR3 length: 14 residues. Trimming cost V 5 bases and J 2 bases; bases outside gene matches: 4.

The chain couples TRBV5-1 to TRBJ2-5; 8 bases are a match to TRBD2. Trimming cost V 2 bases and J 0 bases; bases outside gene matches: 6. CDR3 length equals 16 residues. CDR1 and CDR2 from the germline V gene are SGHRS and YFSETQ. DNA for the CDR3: TGCGCCAGCAGCTTACAGACTAGCGCAGACCAAGAGACCCAGTACTTC. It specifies CASSLQTSADQETQYF.

The CDR3 protein is CASSIRRQANYGYTF. CDR3 in DNA: TGTGCCAGTAGTATACGGAGGCAGGCTAACTATGGCTACACCTTC. V usage is TRBV19 and J usage is TRBJ1-2; D not certain. Germline assignment: CDR1 LNHDA and CDR2 SQIVND (reference sequence). The CDR3 consists of 15 residues. V was clipped by 2 bases and J by 0 bases, with 10 bases between them.

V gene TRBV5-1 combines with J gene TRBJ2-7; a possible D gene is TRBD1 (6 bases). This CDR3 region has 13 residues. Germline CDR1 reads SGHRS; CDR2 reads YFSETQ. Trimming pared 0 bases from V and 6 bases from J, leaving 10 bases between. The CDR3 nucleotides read TGCGCCAGCAGCTTGGACCAGGGGACCGAGCAGTACTTC. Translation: CASSLDQGTEQYF.

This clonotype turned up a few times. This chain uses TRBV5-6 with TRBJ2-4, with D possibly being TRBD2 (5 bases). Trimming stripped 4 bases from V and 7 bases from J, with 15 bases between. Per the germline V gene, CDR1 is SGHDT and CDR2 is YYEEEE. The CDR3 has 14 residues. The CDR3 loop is CASSARVGLNIQYF. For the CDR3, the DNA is TGTGCCAGCAGCGCGCGGGTCGGGTTGAACATTCAGTACTTC. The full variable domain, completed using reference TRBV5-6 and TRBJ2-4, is DAGVTQSPTHLIKTRGQQVTLRCSPKSGHDTVSWYQQALGQGPQFIFQYYEEEERQRGNFPDRFSGHQFPNYSSELNVNALLLGDSALYLCASSARVGLNIQYFGAGTRLSVL.

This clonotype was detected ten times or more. The CDR3 DNA sequence: TGTGCCAGCTCACCGTTCGCAGGGGCAGATACGCAGTATTTT. Its protein product is CASSPFAGADTQYF. The J gene is TRBJ2-3, the V gene TRBV18; D is perhaps TRBD1 (6 bases). The CDR3 totals 14 residues. From germline, CDR1 is KGHSH and CDR2 LQKENI. The V gene lost 3 bases and the J gene lost 4 bases, with 11 bases spanning the gap.

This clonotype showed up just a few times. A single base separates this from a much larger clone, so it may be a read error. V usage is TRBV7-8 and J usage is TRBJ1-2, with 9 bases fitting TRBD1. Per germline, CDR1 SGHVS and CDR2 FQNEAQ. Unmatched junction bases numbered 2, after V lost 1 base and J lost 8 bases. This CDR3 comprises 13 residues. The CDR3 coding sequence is TGTGCCAGCAGCTTAGGGACAGGGGAAGGCTACACCTTC. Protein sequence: CASSLGTGEGYTF.